This entry describes one TCR beta chain. V was shortened by 3 bases and J by 2 bases, with 11 bases between the two germline ends. Per germline, CDR1 KGHSH and CDR2 LQKENI. The CDR3 totals 15 residues. This entry is derived from a study of T cell changes during pregnancy in multiple sclerosis. Profiled with immunoSEQ multiplex PCR; TCRdb holds only in-frame clones, not every one. The table has some 90,000 clones, roughly 90% seen once. This receptor was obtained from a female donor with multiple sclerosis, enrolled in a pregnancy study. The V call is TRBV18, the J call TRBJ1-3; D perhaps matches TRBD1 (5 bases). The source material was peripheral blood, sampled in the first trimester of pregnancy. CDR3 bases: TGTGCCAGCTCACCTTCTGGCAGGGCTGGAAACACCATATATTTT. Amino acid sequence: CASSPSGRAGNTIYF.